Listed here is a single T cell receptor beta chain. Antigen specificity is unknown. Everyone who donated was a healthy bone marrow donor. This record comes from a study of cytomegalovirus exposure and HLA in healthy donors. Study-level findings and limits: The classifier reportedly diagnosed cytomegalovirus status with high specificity and sensitivity.

A multiplex PCR was run with 60 Vbeta primers and 13 Jbeta primers. Clones were read by immunoSEQ multiplex PCR, and TCRdb kept only the in-frame ones, dropping some. In the table there are 150,000 to 200,000 clones, around 83% of which are singletons. V was clipped by 0 bases and J by 6 bases, with 10 bases between them. The CDR3 runs to 14 residues. In germline, CDR1 is SGHDT, CDR2 YYEEEE. V is TRBV5-6 and J is TRBJ2-1, with D possibly TRBD2 on 6 matching bases. Sequenced: PBMCs. The clonotype comes from a man aged 35 to 55 in good health and CMV-seropositive. CDR3 sequence (DNA): TGTGCCAGCAGCTTGGTGGCGGGGACCAATGAGCAGTTCTTC. Translated: CASSLVAGTNEQFF.